This TCR beta chain was obtained from a study of OX40 agonist ivuxolimab in advanced cancers. Only in-frame clones appear in the TCRdb table, and some are missing; sequencing was by immunoSEQ multiplex PCR. Of more than 45,000 clones listed, about four fifths are singletons. CDR3 length: 12 residues. Trimming shortened V by 6 bases and J by 4 bases, and 9 bases separated the two germline ends. Germline V lookup: CDR1 MDHEN, CDR2 SYDVKM. The sequence was obtained from an adult with an advanced solid tumor such as melanoma, head and neck, liver or kidney cancer. The specimen comprised CD4+ or CD8+ T cells sorted from blood, sampled in a trial of the OX40 agonist ivuxolimab. This rearrangement joins TRBV28 to TRBJ1-2, with D possibly matching TRBD1 (6 bases). Here the CDR3 reads CASRTGSYGYTF. The CDR3, as DNA: TGTGCCAGCAGGACAGGATCCTATGGCTACACCTTC.